The rows below give T cell receptor beta chains drawn from one sample of a study of identical twins. TCRdb called the 5' RACE reads again in MiXCR, with one record for every CDR3 protein. The table records roughly 350,000 distinct CDR3 sequences, around 9% of them present only once. Source material: naive T cells sorted from blood. These receptors originate from a woman in her forties or fifties in good health. Both conserved end residues are part of each CDR3.

V,J,CDR3
TRBV2,TRBJ1-5,CASSWAGGGQPQHF
TRBV7-9,TRBJ2-5,CASSVHRVQETQYF
TRBV12-3/TRBV12-4,TRBJ2-1,CASRRDRKYNEQFF
TRBV9,TRBJ1-1,CASSQTDPTGGFTEAFF
TRBV10-3,TRBJ2-2,CAISESRTGDTGELFF
TRBV5-5,TRBJ2-3,CASSLEGLGTDTQYF
TRBV12-3/TRBV12-4,TRBJ1-2,CASSLGLGTGGEYGYTF
TRBV3-1,TRBJ1-1,CASSQAGQDFGDTEAFF
TRBV24-1,TRBJ2-1,CATSDLTGVHNEQFF
TRBV19,TRBJ2-1,CASKRSGGSEQFF
TRBV5-1,TRBJ2-1,CASSLVRVLQFF
TRBV6-5,TRBJ1-3,CASSWRQESGNTIYF
TRBV30,TRBJ1-2,CAGRRGPHYGYTF
TRBV6-5,TRBJ1-3,CASGRLGTSGNTIYF
TRBV11-2,TRBJ2-1,CASSPTGPTYNEQFF
TRBV4-1,TRBJ2-5,CASSQLGLISETQYF
TRBV5-5,TRBJ2-1,CASSLVPSGRVYNEQFF
TRBV29-1,TRBJ2-1,CSVTSGWGNDEQFF
TRBV18,TRBJ2-5,CASSPPGAETQYF
TRBV5-5,TRBJ2-5,CASNTGTGEETQYF
TRBV6-2/TRBV6-3,TRBJ2-1,CASSYWAGIRDEQFF
TRBV16,TRBJ1-5,CASSRLRANRGSQPQHF
TRBV20-1,TRBJ2-5,CSATVAAETQYF
TRBV19,TRBJ2-5,CASSIVPGETQYF
TRBV20-1,TRBJ1-1,CSARGTGFPFF
TRBV11-2,TRBJ2-1,CASSRSFSGRAYNEQFF
TRBV12-5,TRBJ2-5,CASGLYRTGIETQYF
TRBV4-2,TRBJ2-1,CASSPRSSGLYNEQFF
TRBV5-6,TRBJ2-7,CASSLFRVNSYEQYF
TRBV20-1,TRBJ2-5,CSARSRGRETQYF
TRBV7-9,TRBJ2-1,CASRVASSYNEQFF
TRBV24-1,TRBJ2-2,CATSTLEVGELFF
TRBV29-1,TRBJ2-5,CSVARGETQYF
TRBV12-3/TRBV12-4,TRBJ1-1,CASSLGGTLGNTEAFF
TRBV5-1,TRBJ2-7,CAITPGQGAGEQYF
TRBV5-1,TRBJ2-1,CASSLDPGADEQFF
TRBV15,TRBJ2-5,CATSRDYLQETQYF
TRBV5-1,TRBJ2-6,CASRRADPGANVLTF
TRBV4-1,TRBJ2-5,CASSPLGLAGEVQYF
TRBV9,TRBJ2-1,CASSGGQGVGEQFF